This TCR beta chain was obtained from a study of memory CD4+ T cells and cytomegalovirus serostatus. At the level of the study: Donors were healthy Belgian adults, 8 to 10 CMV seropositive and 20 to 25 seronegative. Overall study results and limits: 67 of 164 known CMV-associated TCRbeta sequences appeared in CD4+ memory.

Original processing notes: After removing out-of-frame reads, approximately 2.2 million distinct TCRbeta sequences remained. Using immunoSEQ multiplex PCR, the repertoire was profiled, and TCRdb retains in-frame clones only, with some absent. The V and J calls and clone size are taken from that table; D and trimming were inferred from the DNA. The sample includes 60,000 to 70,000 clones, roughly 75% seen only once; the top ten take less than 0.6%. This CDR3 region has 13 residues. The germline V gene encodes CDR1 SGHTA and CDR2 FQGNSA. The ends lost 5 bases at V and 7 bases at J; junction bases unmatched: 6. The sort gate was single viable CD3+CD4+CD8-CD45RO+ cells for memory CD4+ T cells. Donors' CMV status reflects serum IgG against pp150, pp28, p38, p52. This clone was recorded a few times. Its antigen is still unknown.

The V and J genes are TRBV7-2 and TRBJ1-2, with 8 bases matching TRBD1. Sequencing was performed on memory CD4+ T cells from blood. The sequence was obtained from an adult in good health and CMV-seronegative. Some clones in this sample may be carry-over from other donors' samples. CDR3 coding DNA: TGTGCCAGCAGCCTGGACAGGGCCATTGGCTACACCTTC. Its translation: CASSLDRAIGYTF.